This TCR beta chain was sequenced during a study of T cell repertoires in cytomegalovirus infection. Study overall: TCR beta signatures that were public indicated CMV infection and matching HLA type.

In this sample, this clonotype turned up a few times. Its antigen is still unknown. Via MiXCR, TCRdb re-called the reads, giving one row per CDR3 protein. Among under 300,000 distinct CDR3 sequences listed, around 12% were seen once. Whole-study results and caveats: Cumulative frequency of public TCR beta families picked out carriers of CMV plus the relevant HLA. The response measured ex vivo was dominated by TCR beta clonotypes (HLA-C-restricted and CMV-specific).

This CDR3 is built from 14 residues. Losses at the gene ends were 4 bases for V and 9 bases for J; bases not matched to a gene: 9. The germline CDR1 and CDR2 sequences are SGDLS and YYNGEE. Sequencing used PBMCs. The TCR sequence derives from a human donor in good health (CMV status not recorded). Some clones in this sample may be carry-over from other donors' samples. The J gene is TRBJ2-1, the V gene TRBV9, with 8 bases aligning to TRBD1. CDR3 in amino acids: CASSLGQGRAEQFF. As DNA, the CDR3 is TGTGCCAGCAGCCTCGGACAGGGTAGGGCTGAGCAGTTCTTC.